The TCR beta chain under discussion was sequenced for a study of identical twins (dated by TCRdb to between 2015 and 2016). About the investigation overall: The study deep-sequenced TCR alpha and beta repertoires from monozygotic twins, unrelated adults of various ages and cord blood to test whether fetal clonotypes persist. To rule out contamination, the twin experiments were replicated at different times with different library preparation protocols.

V is cut by 6 bases and J by 11 bases, and the space between the germline ends is 13 bases. CDR1 KGHDR and CDR2 SFDVKD were looked up in the germline V gene. The CDR3 holds 13 amino acids from the cysteine to the phenylalanine. Only the CDR3 part of the read is kept: 39 bases, read in frame from the first base. Library preparation was by 5' RACE. Sequencing was performed on an Illumina HiSeq 2000. A universal primer binding site was introduced by template switching, and a unique molecular identifier was present in the final cDNA, enabling accurate counting of TCR cDNA molecules. First-strand cDNA for TCR alpha and beta chains was synthesized from specific primers in the conserved constant-segment region. To control for contamination, every cDNA library carried two barcodes: a SMART-Mk sample barcode plus Illumina barcodes. TruSeq adapter sequences and Illumina sample barcodes were added in two successive PCR steps. The Illumina HiSeq platform was used with custom primers to sequence TCR alpha and beta cDNA libraries. As for the original processing: Unique molecular identifiers were extracted from raw reads with MiGEC, and CDR3 positions were determined with MiXCR. For each individual, recombination models were inferred using an EM algorithm with the repgenHMM and IGoR tools. The analysis of shared clonotypes was done with the tcR package in R, with sharing normalized by the product of cloneset sizes. Out-of-frame nonproductive sequences were analyzed to study raw recombination free of thymic and clonal selection effects. The public reads were reanalyzed by TCRdb: fastp trimming at Q25, MiXCR alignment, in-frame beta chains only. When rows share a CDR3 protein, they turn into one entry using the most common DNA and genes. TCRdb's processing, not the study's, gives the V and J calls here. This sample lists around 1.7 million distinct CDR3 sequences; 32% were detected once. The ten largest clones represent around 0.25% of the sample.

This clonotype was seen more than once but under ten times. What this receptor recognizes is not known. Base qualities are not provided; no much larger clone lies one nucleotide away. Only healthy Caucasian donors were included. Summary of the overall study and its limitations: In monozygotic twins, out-of-frame TCR alpha sharing was systematically underestimated by recombination models, although the models agreed with sharing between unrelated individuals. Invariant T cells such as MAIT and iNKT could partly confound zero-insertion analyses, although diverse VJ usage argued against such confounding for most clonotypes. Abundant cord blood beta clonotypes carried fewer insertions; young adult naive repertoires showed a weaker similar trend, while memory repertoires showed none. Excess twin sharing in beta out-of-frame sequences was weaker because fewer shared sequences lowered the signal-to-noise ratio. Out-of-frame TCR alpha sequences shared between twins showed an excess of low generation-probability sequences compared with coincidental sharing between unrelated individuals. Conclusions relied on cross-sectional statistical analysis, since the same donors could not be followed over many years.

Material for sequencing was cord blood. This receptor was obtained from a newborn girl in good health. The receptor chain draws on TRBV24-1 and TRBJ2-6; the D gene is perhaps TRBD1 or TRBD2, as each covers 5 bases. The DNA sequence is as follows: TGTGCCACCAGTCCGGGACGCGAAGACGTCCTGACTTTC. The encoded protein is CATSPGREDVLTF.